This TCR beta chain was profiled in a study of beta chain features in type 1 diabetes. Expressed TCRB transcripts were sequenced after all isolated RNA was converted to cDNA. Repertoires were generated with immunoSEQ multiplex PCR, while TCRdb's copy carries only in-frame clones and drops some. Of hundreds of thousands of clones detected, 11% to 15% appear once; the ten largest clones hold 0.03% to 0.04%. Concerning this clone: Its antigen is not identified.

Germline CDR1 and CDR2: SNHLY and FYNNEI. The J segment lost 5 bases and the V segment lost 5 bases, leaving 3 bases of the junction unmatched. CDR3 length: 13 amino acids. Points from the study as a whole: When Type 1 diabetes patients were examined, their TCRB CDR3s proved moderately but significantly shorter in all four CD4+ subsets.

Sequencing was done on a sample of naive CD4+ T cells from blood. This sequence originates from a young man with type 1 diabetes. The rearrangement links TRBV2 to TRBJ2-5; TRBD2 aligns across 9 bases. CDR3 DNA sequence: TGTGCCAGCAGTCTAGCGGGGAGGGAGACCCAGTACTTC. Protein product: CASSLAGRETQYF.